This T cell receptor beta chain was captured by sequencing in a study of control samples from healthy donors and cancer patients. The CDR3 covers 10 residues. V lost 6 bases, J lost 5 bases, and 7 bases lay in between. CDR1 is DFQATT and CDR2 is SNEGSKA in the germline V gene (reference sequence). The repertoire was sequenced with immunoSEQ multiplex PCR; TCRdb's copy has only in-frame clones and lacks some. The table includes around 67,000 clones, approximately 89% detected once. This clone has more than one count but fewer than ten. The source material was PBMCs. The sequence came from a man aged 55 to 69 with colorectal cancer. This sequence joins TRBV20-1 and TRBJ1-2, with D unresolved. CDR3 sequence: CSAQDYGYTF. The CDR3 DNA follows: TGCAGTGCCCAGGATTATGGCTACACCTTC.